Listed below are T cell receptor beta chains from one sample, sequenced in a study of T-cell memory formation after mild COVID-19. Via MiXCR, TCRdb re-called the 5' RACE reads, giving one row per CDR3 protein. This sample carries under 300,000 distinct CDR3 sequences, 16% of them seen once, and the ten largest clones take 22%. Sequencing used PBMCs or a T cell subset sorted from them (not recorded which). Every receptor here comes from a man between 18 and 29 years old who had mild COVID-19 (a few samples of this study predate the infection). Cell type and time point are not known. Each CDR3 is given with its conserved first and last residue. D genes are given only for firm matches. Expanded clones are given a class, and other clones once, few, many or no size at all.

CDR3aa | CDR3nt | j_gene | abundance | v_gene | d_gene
CASTEGNPYEQYF | TGTGCCAGCACCGAAGGTAACCCTTACGAGCAGTACTTC | TRBJ2-7 | - | TRBV12-3/TRBV12-4 | -
CASSLDGLYEQYF | TGTGCCAGCAGTTTGGACGGTCTCTACGAGCAGTACTTC | TRBJ2-7 | many | TRBV28 | -
CASSLRASSYNEQFF | TGCGCCAGCAGCCTCCGGGCCAGCTCCTACAATGAGCAGTTCTTC | TRBJ2-1 | once | TRBV4-1 | -
CASSQSTLQETQYF | TGCGCCAGCAGCCAGTCGACGCTACAAGAGACCCAGTACTTC | TRBJ2-5 | few | TRBV5-1 | -
CASSYRGPKNIQYF | TGTGCCAGCAGTTACCGGGGACCCAAAAACATTCAGTACTTC | TRBJ2-4 | - | TRBV6-2/TRBV6-3 | -
CASSPPGQGSGFF | TGTGCCAGCAGTCCCCCGGGACAGGGGAGTGGGTTCTTC | TRBJ2-1 | few | TRBV12-3/TRBV12-4 | TRBD1
CASSSRTVGLGLFF | TGTGCCAGCAGCTCCCGGACGGTCGGCCTGGGGCTGTTTTTT | TRBJ2-2 | few | TRBV7-2 | -
CASSSGGALRTDTQYF | TGTGCCAGCTCTAGCGGGGGGGCCCTCCGCACAGATACGCAGTATTTT | TRBJ2-3 | - | TRBV12-3/TRBV12-4 | TRBD2
CASSLTRQGPGGSGELFF | TGTGCCAGCAGCTTAACCAGACAGGGTCCCGGAGGGTCCGGGGAGCTGTTTTTT | TRBJ2-2 | - | TRBV7-3 | -
CASSQDFNEQYF | TGTGCCAGCAGTCAGGACTTCAACGAGCAGTACTTC | TRBJ2-7 | - | TRBV6-6 | -
CASSQDTRNTGELFF | TGTGCCAGCAGCCAAGATACACGGAACACCGGGGAGCTGTTTTTT | TRBJ2-2 | - | TRBV4-2 | -
CASSYRDSPLHF | TGTGCCAGCAGTTACCGGGATTCACCCCTCCACTTT | TRBJ1-6 | many | TRBV6-2/TRBV6-3 | -
CATRQGAQSTQYF | TGTGCCACGCGACAGGGTGCGCAGTCGACCCAGTACTTC | TRBJ2-5 | few | TRBV7-2 | TRBD1
CATKEGTGAYEQYF | TGCGCCACCAAGGAAGGGACAGGGGCATACGAGCAGTACTTC | TRBJ2-7 | few | TRBV5-1 | TRBD1
CSVGESGGTEYGYTF | TGCAGCGTTGGGGAGTCAGGCGGGACAGAGTATGGCTACACCTTC | TRBJ1-2 | - | TRBV29-1 | TRBD1
CASSYRGTAGSEAFF | TGTGCCAGCAGTTACCGCGGGACCGCGGGCTCTGAAGCTTTCTTT | TRBJ1-1 | many | TRBV6-5 | -
CASRRLVRETQYF | TGTGCCAGCAGAAGACTAGTGCGGGAGACCCAGTACTTC | TRBJ2-5 | few | TRBV6-2/TRBV6-3 | -
CASSYSTVSGANVLTF | TGTGCCAGCAGTTACTCGACTGTCTCTGGGGCCAACGTCCTGACTTTC | TRBJ2-6 | few | TRBV6-2/TRBV6-3 | -
CSPQRLAGVEQFF | TGCAGCCCTCAGCGGCTAGCGGGGGTCGAGCAGTTCTTC | TRBJ2-1 | - | TRBV29-1 | TRBD2
CASNIGGLYGELFF | TGTGCCAGCAACATCGGGGGCCTCTACGGGGAGCTGTTTTTT | TRBJ2-2 | - | TRBV7-2 | -
CASSYYRGYNEQFF | TGTGCCAGCAGTTACTATAGGGGCTACAATGAGCAGTTCTTC | TRBJ2-1 | - | TRBV6-5 | -
CASSKRDTEAFF | TGTGCCAGCAGCAAGCGGGATACTGAAGCTTTCTTT | TRBJ1-1 | - | TRBV7-9 | -
CASSLSPGAGEDEQFF | TGTGCCAGCAGCCTCTCTCCCGGAGCGGGGGAAGATGAGCAGTTCTTC | TRBJ2-1 | - | TRBV7-3 | TRBD2
CASSPNLPGQLFSAENYTF | TGCGCCAGCAGCCCGAATTTGCCGGGACAGCTTTTTAGTGCCGAAAACTACACCTTC | TRBJ1-2 | few | TRBV5-1 | TRBD1
CASGTGAVETQYF | TGTGCCAGCGGAACAGGGGCGGTAGAGACCCAGTACTTC | TRBJ2-5 | few | TRBV6-2/TRBV6-3 | TRBD1
CSAPVEGMNTEAFF | TGCAGTGCCCCCGTAGAGGGGATGAACACTGAAGCTTTCTTT | TRBJ1-1 | few | TRBV20-1 | -
CASSRTSGGTYNEQFF | TGTGCCAGCAGTCGGACTAGCGGGGGCACCTACAATGAGCAGTTCTTC | TRBJ2-1 | few | TRBV6-5 | TRBD2
CASMRGARGDEQFF | TGCGCCAGCATGAGAGGGGCCCGGGGGGATGAGCAGTTCTTC | TRBJ2-1 | few | TRBV5-1 | TRBD2
CASSPAKRGAETQYF | TGTGCCAGCAGCCCGGCTAAGCGGGGGGCAGAGACCCAGTACTTC | TRBJ2-5 | - | TRBV3-1 | TRBD2
CASSDNHPRVQPQHF | TGTGCCAGCAGTGACAACCATCCCAGGGTGCAGCCCCAGCATTTT | TRBJ1-5 | - | TRBV12-3/TRBV12-4 | -
CAISDGTGITYEQYF | TGTGCCATCAGTGACGGGACAGGGATCACCTACGAGCAGTACTTC | TRBJ2-7 | few | TRBV10-3 | TRBD1
CASSQTSAHYEQYF | TGCGCCAGCAGCCAGACTAGCGCCCACTACGAGCAGTACTTC | TRBJ2-7 | few | TRBV4-1 | TRBD2
CASSYPRDRATEAFF | TGTGCCAGCAGCTACCCCCGGGACAGGGCCACTGAAGCTTTCTTT | TRBJ1-1 | - | TRBV7-2 | TRBD1
CASSAGTSGSHTQYF | TGTGCCAGCAGCGCTGGGACTAGCGGTAGTCATACGCAGTATTTT | TRBJ2-3 | - | TRBV3-1 | TRBD2
CSVVEGRVETQYF | TGCAGCGTTGTGGAGGGTAGGGTCGAGACCCAGTACTTC | TRBJ2-5 | many | TRBV29-1 | -
CASSPEGFGGPQHF | TGTGCCAGCTCACCAGAAGGGTTCGGGGGGCCCCAGCATTTT | TRBJ1-5 | few | TRBV18 | -
CASSERMGIGNSPLHF | TGTGCCAGCAGTGAAAGAATGGGGATCGGGAATTCACCCCTCCACTTT | TRBJ1-6 | - | TRBV2 | -
CAWGAGTGYEQYF | TGTGCCTGGGGAGCCGGGACAGGGTACGAGCAGTACTTC | TRBJ2-7 | few | TRBV30 | TRBD1
CATLASGAGNTQYF | TGTGCCACCCTGGCTAGCGGGGCCGGAAATACGCAGTATTTT | TRBJ2-3 | few | TRBV10-3 | TRBD2
CATSAGTVDNEQFF | TGTGCCACCAGTGCCGGGACGGTAGACAATGAGCAGTTCTTC | TRBJ2-1 | - | TRBV24-1 | -
CSVSGVNEQFF | TGCAGCGTTTCCGGGGTCAATGAGCAGTTCTTC | TRBJ2-1 | many | TRBV29-1 | -
CASNALHF | TGCGCCAGCAATGCCCTCCACTTT | TRBJ1-6 | - | TRBV23-1 | -
CSALGENQPQHF | TGCAGTGCCCTGGGGGAAAATCAGCCCCAGCATTTT | TRBJ1-5 | few | TRBV20-1 | -
CASSSGVSTDTQYF | TGCGCCAGCAGTTCCGGGGTGAGCACAGATACGCAGTATTTT | TRBJ2-3 | many | TRBV5-1 | -
CASSPTGTGAGYTF | TGTGCCAGCAGCCCCACCGGGACAGGGGCTGGCTACACCTTC | TRBJ1-2 | - | TRBV6-4 | TRBD1
CASSLGRVAGYTF | TGTGCCAGCAGTTTAGGCAGGGTGGCTGGCTACACCTTC | TRBJ1-2 | - | TRBV12-3/TRBV12-4 | -
CSTTSGGETQYF | TGCAGCACTACTAGCGGGGGAGAGACCCAGTACTTC | TRBJ2-5 | - | TRBV29-1 | TRBD2
CASSSDPTGTNNEQFF | TGTGCCAGCAGTTCAGATCCTACCGGGACGAACAATGAGCAGTTCTTC | TRBJ2-1 | - | TRBV27 | -
CAWSAGGEQFF | TGTGCCTGGAGTGCCGGAGGAGAGCAGTTCTTC | TRBJ2-1 | - | TRBV30 | -
CASSQGVGQPQHF | TGTGCCAGCAGCCAGGGAGTAGGTCAGCCCCAGCATTTT | TRBJ1-5 | - | TRBV7-2 | -
CASTQFQHGTGITDTQYF | TGTGCCAGCACCCAGTTTCAACACGGGACAGGCATCACAGATACGCAGTATTTT | TRBJ2-3 | few | TRBV28 | TRBD1
CSVLAVWSYEQYF | TGCAGCGTATTGGCTGTTTGGTCCTACGAGCAGTACTTC | TRBJ2-7 | few | TRBV29-1 | -
CASSLETLEAFF | TGTGCCAGCAGCTTAGAGACCCTGGAGGCTTTCTTT | TRBJ1-1 | - | TRBV7-9 | -
CASSLAGASAGELFF | TGCGCCAGCAGCTTGGCCGGCGCATCCGCCGGGGAGCTGTTTTTT | TRBJ2-2 | - | TRBV5-1 | -
CASSEGFQETQYF | TGTGCCAGCAGTGAGGGGTTCCAAGAGACCCAGTACTTC | TRBJ2-5 | few | TRBV27 | -
CASSLVAGGLTDTQYF | TGTGCCAGCAGCTTAGTTGCGGGGGGCCTGACAGATACGCAGTATTTT | TRBJ2-3 | few | TRBV7-9 | TRBD2
CARHRLAGQETQYF | TGTGCCAGACATCGACTAGCGGGACAAGAGACCCAGTACTTC | TRBJ2-5 | - | TRBV6-5 | TRBD2